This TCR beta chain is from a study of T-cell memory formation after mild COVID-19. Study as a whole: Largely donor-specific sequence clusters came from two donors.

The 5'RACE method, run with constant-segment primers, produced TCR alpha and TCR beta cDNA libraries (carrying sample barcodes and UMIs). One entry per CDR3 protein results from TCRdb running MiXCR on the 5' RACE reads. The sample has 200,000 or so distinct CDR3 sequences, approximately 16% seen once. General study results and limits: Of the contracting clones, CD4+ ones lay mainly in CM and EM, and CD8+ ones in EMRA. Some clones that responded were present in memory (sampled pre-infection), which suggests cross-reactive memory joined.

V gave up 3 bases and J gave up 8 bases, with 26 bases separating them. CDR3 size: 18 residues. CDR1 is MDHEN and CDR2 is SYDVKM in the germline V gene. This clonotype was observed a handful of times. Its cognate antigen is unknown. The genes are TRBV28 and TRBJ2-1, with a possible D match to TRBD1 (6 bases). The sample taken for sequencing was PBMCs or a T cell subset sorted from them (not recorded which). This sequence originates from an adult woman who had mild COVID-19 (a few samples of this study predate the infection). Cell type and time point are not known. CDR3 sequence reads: CASSFYRSGDGMRYEQFF. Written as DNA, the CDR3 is TGTGCCAGCAGTTTCTACAGGTCAGGGGACGGCATGCGATATGAGCAGTTCTTC.